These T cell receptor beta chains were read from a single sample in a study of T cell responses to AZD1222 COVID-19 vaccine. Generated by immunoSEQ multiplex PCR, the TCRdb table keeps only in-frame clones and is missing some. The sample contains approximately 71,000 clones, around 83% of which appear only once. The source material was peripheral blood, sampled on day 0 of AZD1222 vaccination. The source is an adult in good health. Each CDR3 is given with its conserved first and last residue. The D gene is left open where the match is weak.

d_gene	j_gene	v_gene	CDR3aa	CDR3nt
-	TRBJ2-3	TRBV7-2	CASSFVLPGDTQYF	TGTGCCAGCAGCTTTGTGCTGCCGGGGGATACGCAGTATTTT
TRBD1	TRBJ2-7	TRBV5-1	CASSLGQGAYEQYF	TGCGCCAGCAGCTTGGGACAGGGGGCTTACGAGCAGTACTTC
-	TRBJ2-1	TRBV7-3	CASSLGAGTNRNEQFF	TGTGCCAGCAGCTTAGGGGCAGGTACCAACAGAAATGAGCAGTTCTTC
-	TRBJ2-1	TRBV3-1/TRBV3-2	CASSQGSYEQFF	TGTGCCAGCAGCCAAGGATCCTATGAGCAGTTCTTC
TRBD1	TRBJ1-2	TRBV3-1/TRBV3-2	CASSQPGQGTGGYTF	TGTGCCAGCAGCCAACCGGGACAGGGGACGGGTGGCTACACCTTC
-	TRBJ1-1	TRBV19	CASSLRQIEAFF	TGTGCCAGTAGTCTCCGCCAAATCGAAGCTTTCTTT
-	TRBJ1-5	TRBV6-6	CASSYSRQSNQPQHF	TGTGCCAGCAGTTACTCGAGGCAGAGCAATCAGCCCCAGCATTTT
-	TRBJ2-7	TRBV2	CASRGAGNLVEQYF	TGTGCCAGCAGAGGGGCAGGCAACTTGGTCGAGCAGTACTTC
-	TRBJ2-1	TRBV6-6	CASSYSPRENEQFF	TGTGCCAGCAGTTACTCTCCAAGGGAAAATGAGCAGTTCTTC
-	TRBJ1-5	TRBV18	CASSPGNTFSDQPQHF	TGTGCCAGCTCACCAGGGAATACCTTCTCTGATCAGCCCCAGCATTTT
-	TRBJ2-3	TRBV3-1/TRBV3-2	CASSLLRGAKDTHYF	TGTGCCAGCAGCCTACTCCGGGGGGCAAAAGATACGCATTATTTT